This T cell receptor (beta chain) was sequenced for a study of blood T cell repertoires in COVID-19. Across the whole study: There were acute and convalescent COVID-19 samples, and they came from the United States, Italy and Spain. T cells, B-cell-depleted T cells, or PBMCs supplied cDNA or gDNA.

CDR1 is SGHTA and CDR2 is FQGTGA in the germline V gene. J was trimmed by 5 bases and V by 4 bases; bases with no gene match: 3. The CDR3 contains 13 residues. Source study methods: Researchers report that nucleated cell counts were estimated from reference gene primer amplification. Only in-frame clones appear in the TCRdb table, and some are missing; sequencing was by immunoSEQ multiplex PCR. V and J calls and clone size follow that table, whereas D and trimming were derived from the DNA. The sample records some 290,000 clones, 86% being singletons. Sequenced material: peripheral blood. The TCR sequence derives from a young man with active or convalescent COVID-19. The V call is TRBV7-3, the J call TRBJ2-3; 7 bases align to TRBD2. CDR3 sequence reads: CASSSRGEDTQYF. The CDR3 DNA follows: TGTGCCAGCAGCTCTCGGGGGGAAGATACGCAGTATTTT.